These T cell receptor beta chains were read from a single sample in a study of blood T cell repertoires in COVID-19. TCRdb's copy holds only in-frame clones and misses some; the assay was immunoSEQ multiplex PCR. The profile shows around 37,000 clones, 88% of them singletons. The sequenced sample consisted of peripheral blood. The receptor set was obtained from a human donor in a cohort sampled during active COVID-19. CDR3s include the opening cysteine and the closing phenylalanine or tryptophan. D genes are given only for firm matches. Where a row states a size, it is once, few, many or the class of an expanded clone; other rows omit it.

D	V	size	J	length	DNA	CDR3
.	TRBV7-2	once	TRBJ2-1	13	TGTGCCAGCGCCAGTTCCAACTACAATGAGCAGTTCTTC	CASASSNYNEQFF
.	TRBV6-5	.	TRBJ2-3	15	TGTGCCAGCAGTTTACAGGGTCACCGCACAGATACGCAGTATTTT	CASSLQGHRTDTQYF
TRBD2	TRBV11-2	.	TRBJ2-3	16	TGTGCCAGCAGCTTAAACCCTAGCGGGGGAGCAGATACGCAGTATTTT	CASSLNPSGGADTQYF
.	TRBV2	.	TRBJ1-5	14	TGTGCCAGCAGTGACCCGGAAGCGGAGCAGCCCCAGCATTTT	CASSDPEAEQPQHF
.	TRBV19	.	TRBJ1-4	15	TGTGCCAGTAGTCCCGGGAGGGCAACTAATGAAAAACTGTTTTTT	CASSPGRATNEKLFF
.	TRBV5-1	.	TRBJ1-1	14	TGCGCCAGCAGCTTGAGCCAGGGGAACACTGAAGCTTTCTTT	CASSLSQGNTEAFF
.	TRBV15	.	TRBJ2-5	17	TGTGCCACCAGCAGAGATCCTAACGTGGGCGCGGGGGAGACCCAGTACTTC	CATSRDPNVGAGETQYF
TRBD1	TRBV27	.	TRBJ2-7	15	TGTGCCAGCAGTTTATCCCGACAGGGCCCCTACGAGCAGTACTTC	CASSLSRQGPYEQYF
TRBD1	TRBV9	once	TRBJ1-6	15	TGTGCCAGCAGCGGGACAGGGGAACGGCACTCACCCCTCCACTTT	CASSGTGERHSPLHF
TRBD1	TRBV10-3	.	TRBJ2-7	14	TGTGCCATCAGTGGAGACAGGGGGCCAAGCGAGCAGTACTTC	CAISGDRGPSEQYF
.	TRBV7-9	few	TRBJ1-1	14	TGTGCCAGCAGCTCCCTGGACAGGAACACTGAAGCTTTCTTT	CASSSLDRNTEAFF
TRBD1	TRBV9	.	TRBJ1-2	12	TGTGCCAGCCACGAGACAGGGTCTGGCTACACCTTC	CASHETGSGYTF
TRBD1	TRBV19	.	TRBJ2-3	14	TGTGCCAGTACGACAGGGGAGGGCACAGATACGCAGTATTTT	CASTTGEGTDTQYF
.	TRBV11-2	.	TRBJ1-6	17	TGTGCCAGCAGCCCAGTACAGGGCTGGGGTTATAATTCACCCCTCCACTTT	CASSPVQGWGYNSPLHF
TRBD2	TRBV6-5	.	TRBJ2-7	15	TGTGCCAGCAGCCCGGGGACTAGCGGGGTATACGAGCAGTACTTC	CASSPGTSGVYEQYF
.	TRBV5-6	.	TRBJ1-2	13	TGTGCCAGCACCAGGCAGGGCAGGTATGGCTACACCTTC	CASTRQGRYGYTF
TRBD1	TRBV4-2	few	TRBJ1-3	15	TGTGCCAGCAGCCAAGGGAGGGGACAGGGAAACACCATATATTTT	CASSQGRGQGNTIYF
.	TRBV19	once	TRBJ1-2	16	TGTGCCAGTACCATGATCGAGGCGGGGAAATTCTATGGCTACACCTTC	CASTMIEAGKFYGYTF
TRBD1	TRBV27	.	TRBJ2-7	14	TGTGCCAGCAGTTTCGGGGACAGGGGCCACGAGCAGTACTTC	CASSFGDRGHEQYF
TRBD1	TRBV19	.	TRBJ1-1	16	TGTGCCAGTAGTTCCCGCCTGGGACAGGGAGACACTGAAGCTTTCTTT	CASSSRLGQGDTEAFF
TRBD1	TRBV5-1	.	TRBJ2-3	14	TGCGCCAGCAGCCCTAAGACAGGGGAAGATACGCAGTATTTT	CASSPKTGEDTQYF
.	TRBV12-5	.	TRBJ2-3	16	TGTGCTAGTGGCTCCCAAGACAGCCTCGGCACAGATACGCAGTATTTT	CASGSQDSLGTDTQYF
.	TRBV7-9	.	TRBJ2-3	15	TGTGCCAGCAGCTTAGCGGAAGGGGGTGGAGATACGCAGTATTTT	CASSLAEGGGDTQYF
.	TRBV7-6	.	TRBJ2-2	16	TGTGCCAGCAGCTTGCCGTATGGGAGAGCCACCGGGGAGCTGTTTTTT	CASSLPYGRATGELFF
TRBD2	TRBV4-1	.	TRBJ2-5	16	TGCGCCAGCAGCCAAGGAATAGCGGGGACTAAAGAGACCCAGTACTTC	CASSQGIAGTKETQYF
TRBD1	TRBV9	.	TRBJ1-1	16	TGTGCCAGCAGCGAGGGGACAGTCGCCATGAACACTGAAGCTTTCTTT	CASSEGTVAMNTEAFF
TRBD1	TRBV7-2	.	TRBJ2-3	17	TGTGCCAGCAGCGTAATCCAGGGGGCCACCATCACAGATACGCAGTATTTT	CASSVIQGATITDTQYF
TRBD2	TRBV7-9	.	TRBJ2-2	15	TGTGCCAGCAGCCTCCTAGCGGGGGGAACCGGGGAGCTGTTTTTT	CASSLLAGGTGELFF
TRBD1	TRBV18	.	TRBJ1-4	14	TGTGCCAGCTCATCGGGACAGGGTAGTGAAAAACTGTTTTTT	CASSSGQGSEKLFF
.	TRBV7-8	.	TRBJ2-2	21	TGTGCCAGCAGCTTAGATCGCTTTTCGTTAACGGGTTTCTCTGAGGGCGGGGAGCTGTTTTTT	CASSLDRFSLTGFSEGGELFF
.	TRBV3-1/TRBV3-2	.	TRBJ2-1	12	TGTGCCAGCAGCCAAACAGATCGTGAGCAGTTCTTC	CASSQTDREQFF
TRBD2	TRBV27	.	TRBJ2-3	16	TGTGCCAGCAGTTTTCTAAGCGGGGGTAGCACAGATACGCAGTATTTT	CASSFLSGGSTDTQYF
.	TRBV10-2	.	TRBJ1-5	12	TGCGCCAGTCGTGGGGGGGTTCAGCCCCAGCATTTT	CASRGGVQPQHF
.	TRBV19	.	TRBJ2-1	15	TGTGCCAGTAGTCCGGGGGGCCCCGTAGTTTACGAGCAGTTCTTC	CASSPGGPVVYEQFF
.	TRBV4-1	.	TRBJ1-4	15	TGCGCCAGCAGCCAAGCCGCGGCAGAAAATGAAAAACTGTTTTTT	CASSQAAAENEKLFF
.	TRBV11-2	once	TRBJ2-3	13	TGTGCCAGCAGCTTAGCGGGGGAGGTTACGCAGTATTTT	CASSLAGEVTQYF
TRBD1	TRBV7-8	.	TRBJ1-3	15	TGTGCCAGCAGCGTAAGGACAGGCTCTGGAAACACCATATATTTT	CASSVRTGSGNTIYF
TRBD1	TRBV27	.	TRBJ1-6	12	TGTGCCAGCAGGACAGGGGGCTCACCCCTCCACTTT	CASRTGGSPLHF
.	TRBV6-5	.	TRBJ2-7	14	TGTGCCAGCAGCTTTAACCCTCAGGGAGGCGAGCAGTACTTC	CASSFNPQGGEQYF
TRBD1	TRBV27	.	TRBJ1-2	18	TGTGCCAGCAGTTTTCGGCGACAGGGATGGGGTTCTAACTATGGCTACACCTTC	CASSFRRQGWGSNYGYTF
TRBD2	TRBV5-4	.	TRBJ2-3	17	TGTGCCAGCAGCTTGGATTTCGGGGGGGGCCCCTCAGATACGCAGTATTTT	CASSLDFGGGPSDTQYF
.	TRBV7-6	.	TRBJ1-5	15	TGTGCCAGCAGCTTAGACACCAGGCCAGATCAGCCCCAGCATTTT	CASSLDTRPDQPQHF
TRBD1	TRBV18	.	TRBJ2-5	15	TGTGCCAGCTCACGTGGGACAGGGGGCGGAGAGACCCAGTACTTC	CASSRGTGGGETQYF
TRBD1	TRBV5-1	.	TRBJ2-3	16	TGCGCCAGCAGCCTTAATGGACAGGGGACTGGGAATACGCAGTATTTT	CASSLNGQGTGNTQYF
.	TRBV5-5	.	TRBJ1-1	14	TGTGCCAGCAGCCCCCTGGGAGGCGTCACTGAAGCTTTCTTT	CASSPLGGVTEAFF
.	TRBV6-7	.	TRBJ2-2	15	TGTGCCAGCAGTTACGGACAGAGGAACACCGGGGAGCTGTTTTTT	CASSYGQRNTGELFF
.	TRBV5-6	once	TRBJ2-5	11	TGTGCCAGCAGCTTGCGGGAGACCCAGTACTTC	CASSLRETQYF
.	TRBV19	.	TRBJ1-2	13	TGTGCCAGTAGTATAAGATCACAGGATGGCTACACCTTC	CASSIRSQDGYTF
.	TRBV13	.	TRBJ1-5	15	TGTGCCAGCAGCTTCGGTCCCCTTAGCAATCAGCCCCAGCATTTT	CASSFGPLSNQPQHF
TRBD1	TRBV5-6	.	TRBJ2-1	16	TGTGCCAGCAGCTTTCAGGGGGCTGGTTCCTACAATGAGCAGTTCTTC	CASSFQGAGSYNEQFF
TRBD1	TRBV28	.	TRBJ1-1	14	TGTGCCAGCAGTTTCTTTGACAGGGGCACTGAAGCTTTCTTT	CASSFFDRGTEAFF
.	TRBV28	.	TRBJ1-2	12	TGTGCCAGCAGTCCCGACAGCTATGGCTACACCTTC	CASSPDSYGYTF
TRBD1	TRBV19	.	TRBJ1-2	19	TGTGCCAGTAGTAGGAACCGGGACAGCTCACTCCCCAGGGGTTCGGGCTACACCTTC	CASSRNRDSSLPRGSGYTF
.	TRBV6-1	.	TRBJ1-2	16	TGTGCCAGCAGTGAAGGCTCCGTGGGCGTTGGATATGGCTACACCTTC	CASSEGSVGVGYGYTF